These T cell receptor beta chains were read from a single sample in a study of blood T cell repertoires in COVID-19. The repertoire was sequenced with immunoSEQ multiplex PCR; TCRdb's copy has only in-frame clones and lacks some. This sample carries about 200,000 clones, approximately 80% of them seen once, and the ten largest clones take roughly 7.8%. What was sequenced was peripheral blood. The receptors shown here come from a woman aged 80 or over with COVID-19, enrolled during active disease. Both conserved end residues are part of each CDR3. Each record gives: J gene, clone size, D gene, V gene, CDR3 DNA, CDR3 protein. A D gene is named only where the DNA matches it firmly. Only some rows state a clone size, as once, few, many or a class for expanded clones.

TRBJ1-4,.,TRBD1,TRBV2,TGTGCCAGCAGCGCCAGGGGGTCTGGTGAAAAACTGTTTTTT,CASSARGSGEKLFF
TRBJ1-5,few,TRBD1,TRBV2,TGTGCCAGCAGTGGGACAGGGCCCCAGCCCCAGCATTTT,CASSGTGPQPQHF
TRBJ1-2,.,.,TRBV6-1,TGTGCCAGCAGTGAAAGCCAGGTCTATGGCTACACCTTC,CASSESQVYGYTF
TRBJ2-2,.,.,TRBV27,TGTGCCAGCGTACTCTGGGACTCACAAACCGGGGAGCTGTTTTTT,CASVLWDSQTGELFF
TRBJ2-3,.,TRBD2,TRBV28,TGTGCCAGCACGCTAGCGGGAGGGCCTCGGACAGATACGCAGTATTTT,CASTLAGGPRTDTQYF
TRBJ2-3,once,.,TRBV20-1,TGCAGTGCTAGTATCCCCCGGGCAGGGCCTCCTGTAAGCACAGATACGCAGTATTTT,CSASIPRAGPPVSTDTQYF
TRBJ1-1,.,.,TRBV6-1,TGTGCCAGCAGTGAATCAGGTCCCCCTGAAGCTTTCTTT,CASSESGPPEAFF
TRBJ1-2,.,TRBD1,TRBV19,TGTGCCAGTAGTATAGGCACAGGGGGTGTCTATGGCTACACCTTC,CASSIGTGGVYGYTF
TRBJ2-7,.,TRBD1,TRBV3-1/TRBV3-2,TGTGCCAGCAGCCGTGGAACAGGGGGCCTTATATCTTACGAGCAGTACTTC,CASSRGTGGLISYEQYF
TRBJ1-3,.,TRBD1,TRBV28,TGTGCCAGCAGCCGGGACAGGGGGACGGATTTT,CASSRDRGTDF
TRBJ1-2,once,.,TRBV18,TGTGCCAGCTCACCACCTTTGGAGGAGGGCTACACCTTC,CASSPPLEEGYTF
TRBJ2-7,.,TRBD1,TRBV9,TGTGCCAGCAGCGTAGCTGGACAGGGGTCCTACGAGCAGTACTTC,CASSVAGQGSYEQYF
TRBJ2-2,.,.,TRBV14,TGTGCCAGCAGCCAGCCCACAGGGTTTAGGACCGGGGAGCTGTTTTTT,CASSQPTGFRTGELFF
TRBJ2-2,.,.,TRBV5-6,TGTGCCAGCAGCTACTCGGGAGCGGTCGGGGAGCTGTTTTTT,CASSYSGAVGELFF
TRBJ1-1,.,.,TRBV9,TGTGCCAGCAGCTCAAACCTCAGGGGACACACTGAAGCTTTCTTT,CASSSNLRGHTEAFF
TRBJ1-1,.,TRBD1,TRBV6-1,TGTGCCAGCAGTGAACCCCGACAGGGTCTGACTGAAGCTTTCTTT,CASSEPRQGLTEAFF
TRBJ2-7,.,.,TRBV2,TGTGCCAGCAGTACAGCTGCCTCCTACGAGCAGTACTTC,CASSTAASYEQYF
TRBJ1-1,.,TRBD1,TRBV11-1,TGTGCCAGCAGCCAAGGACAGGACCTTGGTACGATACACGCTTTCTTT,CASSQGQDLGTIHAFF
TRBJ1-4,.,TRBD1,TRBV5-1,TGCGCCAGCAGCGCAGAACAGGGGGCGGGAGAAAAACTGTTTTTT,CASSAEQGAGEKLFF
TRBJ1-2,.,.,TRBV3-1/TRBV3-2,TGTGCCAGCAGCCAAGCTACAGGGAGCAATGGCTACACCTTC,CASSQATGSNGYTF
TRBJ1-2,.,TRBD1,TRBV19,TGTGCCAGTAGTATCCTCCCCCCCCCAGGGGGCGCTGGCTACACCTTC,CASSILPPPGGAGYTF
TRBJ2-7,.,.,TRBV5-1,TGCGCCAGCAGCTCCACCGACGTATCCGGGAGACCCAAGGAGCAGTACTTC,CASSSTDVSGRPKEQYF
TRBJ2-3,.,TRBD2,TRBV28,TGTGCCAGCAGGCGGACTAGCGGGAGGTCAGAAGATACGCAGTATTTT,CASRRTSGRSEDTQYF
TRBJ2-1,once,TRBD2,TRBV20-1,TGCAGTGCGACCTGGGGGGGGGAGCAGTTCTTC,CSATWGGEQFF
TRBJ1-2,.,TRBD1,TRBV15,TGTGCCACCAGCAGGGATGGACAGGGCCACTATGGCTACACCTTC,CATSRDGQGHYGYTF
TRBJ1-2,.,.,TRBV5-4,TGTGCCAGCAGCCCGCCCAGCTCGGGCTATGGCTACACCTTC,CASSPPSSGYGYTF
TRBJ1-2,.,TRBD1,TRBV5-4,TGTGCCAGCAGCTCCAACAGGGGAGAGGGTGGCTACACCTTC,CASSSNRGEGGYTF
TRBJ2-1,.,TRBD2,TRBV7-6,TGTGCCAGCAGCCCCTCTTTGAGCGGGGGTCTGTTCTTC,CASSPSLSGGLFF
TRBJ2-5,many,.,TRBV7-9,TGTGCCAGCAGCTCCGGACTTTCCCAAGAGACCCAGTACTTC,CASSSGLSQETQYF
TRBJ2-5,.,TRBD1,TRBV6-6,TGTGCCAGCGGTAGGGCAGGGGGCGGGGAGACCCAGTACTTC,CASGRAGGGETQYF
TRBJ1-1,once,TRBD1,TRBV3-1/TRBV3-2,TGTGCCAGCAGCCAGTTAGACAGGGTCACTGAAGCTTTCTTT,CASSQLDRVTEAFF
TRBJ1-1,.,.,TRBV3-1/TRBV3-2,TGTGCCAGCAGCCAAGGGGGGGAGGTCGGAGCTTTCTTT,CASSQGGEVGAFF
TRBJ2-5,.,.,TRBV5-1,TGCGCCAGCAGCTACACTAGTCCTGGGGCCCAGTACTTC,CASSYTSPGAQYF
TRBJ1-1,.,.,TRBV10-3,TGTGCCATCAGTGAGTCCCGGGTTAGTGTTGGCACTGAAGCTTTCTTT,CAISESRVSVGTEAFF
TRBJ1-1,.,TRBD1,TRBV29-1,TGCAGCGTTGGACAGGGTGGCACTGAAGCTTTCTTT,CSVGQGGTEAFF
TRBJ2-1,.,.,TRBV7-3,TGTGCCAGCAGCTTGGGGCGGAACAATGAGCAGTTCTTC,CASSLGRNNEQFF
TRBJ1-1,once,TRBD1,TRBV29-1,TGCAGCGGCGGACAGGGGGAAGGGGGAGCTTTCTTT,CSGGQGEGGAFF
TRBJ2-2,.,TRBD2,TRBV9,TGTGCCAGCAGCGAGGCGGGGGGAGCCGGGGGAGAGGTGTTTTTT,CASSEAGGAGGEVFF
TRBJ2-7,.,TRBD2,TRBV5-4,TGTGCCAGCAGCCCAGGACTAGCGTACGAGCAGTACTTC,CASSPGLAYEQYF
TRBJ1-2,.,TRBD1,TRBV5-1,TGCGCCAGCAGCGGCCCGACAGGGTCAGATGGCTACACCTTC,CASSGPTGSDGYTF
TRBJ2-2,.,TRBD1,TRBV6-5,TGTGCCAGCAGCTTTCGACAGGGTATCACCGGGGAGCTGTTTTTT,CASSFRQGITGELFF
TRBJ2-3,once,.,TRBV15,TGTGCCACCAGCGTTCCGGCGGGGGATACGCAGTATTTT,CATSVPAGDTQYF
TRBJ2-6,.,.,TRBV2,TGTGCCAGCACTACGGAGGGGACTGGGGCCAACGTCCTGACTTTC,CASTTEGTGANVLTF
TRBJ2-2,few,TRBD1,TRBV5-1,TGCGCCAGCACACACAGGGGATTGAACACCGGGGAGCTGTTTTTT,CASTHRGLNTGELFF
TRBJ2-1,.,TRBD2,TRBV27,TGTGCCAGCAGTGCGTCCTCGGGACTAATGAGCTCCTACAATGAGCAGTTCTTC,CASSASSGLMSSYNEQFF
TRBJ2-1,.,.,TRBV19,TGTGCCAGCGGACTGGGAAGCTCCTACAATGAGCAGTTCTTC,CASGLGSSYNEQFF
TRBJ2-2,once,TRBD1,TRBV5-1,TGCGCCAGCAGCCAAGGACAGGGGATCACCGGGGAGCTGTTTTTT,CASSQGQGITGELFF
TRBJ2-6,once,.,TRBV6-4,TGTGCCAGCAGCCCCCAGGGTACTGGGGCCAACGTCCTGACTTTC,CASSPQGTGANVLTF
TRBJ2-1,.,.,TRBV25-1,TGTGCCAGCAGTGGCGGACAGCTCCCAAGCTCCTACAATGAGCAGTTCTTC,CASSGGQLPSSYNEQFF
TRBJ2-3,.,TRBD2,TRBV2,TGTGCCAGCCGCTGGACTAGCGGGAATGGGGATACGCAGTATTTT,CASRWTSGNGDTQYF
TRBJ2-7,.,.,TRBV29-1,TGCAGCGTTCTGAGCGTATACGAGCAGTACTTC,CSVLSVYEQYF
TRBJ2-1,.,.,TRBV2,TGTGCCAGCACCCGGAGCTCCTACAATGAGCAGTTCTTC,CASTRSSYNEQFF